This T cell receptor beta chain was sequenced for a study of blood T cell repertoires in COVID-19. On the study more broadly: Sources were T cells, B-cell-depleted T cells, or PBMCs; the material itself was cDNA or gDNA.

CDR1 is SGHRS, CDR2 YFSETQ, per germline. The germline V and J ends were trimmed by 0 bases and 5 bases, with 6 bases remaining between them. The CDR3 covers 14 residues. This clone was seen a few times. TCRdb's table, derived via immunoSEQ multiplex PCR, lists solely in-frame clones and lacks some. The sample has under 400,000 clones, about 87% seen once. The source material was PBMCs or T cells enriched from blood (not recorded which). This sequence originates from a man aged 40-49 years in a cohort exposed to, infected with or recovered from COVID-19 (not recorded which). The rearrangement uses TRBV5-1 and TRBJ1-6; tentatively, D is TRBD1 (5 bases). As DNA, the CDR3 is TGCGCCAGCAGCTTGGGGACAAATAATTCACCCCTCCACTTT. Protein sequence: CASSLGTNNSPLHF.